This entry features one T cell receptor beta chain sequence. This clonotype was observed a few times. The clone's antigen remains unknown. Base-call qualities are not available, and no considerably larger clone is one nucleotide away. These data come from a study of T-cell reconstitution after alpha-beta-depleted transplantation in children (TCRdb year 2016). About the investigation overall: The study quantitatively tracked T-cell immune reconstitution after TCRalphabeta/CD19-depleted allogeneic hematopoietic cell transplantation in children using TCR repertoire profiling.

The sample's treatment or condition label, in plain terms: allogeneic hematopoietic cell transplantation with graft depleted of TCRalphabeta T cells and CD19 B cells. TCRalphabeta/CD19-depleted allogeneic hematopoietic cell grafts were given to the transplant recipients, all of whom were children. Here is what the overall study found, with its caveats: The apparently early recovery of alphabetaT-cell counts about two months after transplant reportedly depended on only several hundred rapidly expanded clones that came from non-depleted graft cells. In some patients, the high TCRbeta diversity seen at day 60 was put down to recipient T cells and intrathymic progenitors that had survived conditioning. The frequencies of hyperexpanded clones fell over the following months, and after one year, T-cell counts and TCRbeta diversity were mostly attributed to newly produced T cells.

Library construction relied on PCR. The run used an Illumina HiSeq 2500. TCR library preparation used molecular barcoding, with unique molecular identifiers applied to normalize quantification of the TCRbeta repertoire. TCRdb trimmed public reads at Q25 via fastp, called clones via MiXCR and kept in-frame beta chains. Entries are consolidated by CDR3 protein sequence, retaining the most common genes and DNA. The sample includes fewer than 150,000 distinct CDR3 sequences, with about 21% observed a single time. Clones ranked in the top ten supply about 10% of the sample. According to the germline V gene (reference sequence), CDR1 reads DFQATT and CDR2 reads SNEGSKA. V lost 6 bases and J lost 10 bases, and the count of bases not matched to a germline gene is 13. The CDR3 starts with the cysteine, ends with the phenylalanine, and has 14 residues. Only the CDR3 DNA stays, 42 bases, in frame from base 1.

This receptor was taken from a male patient aged 2 to 10 who had a stem cell transplant for chronic granulomatous disease, so the T cells may come from the graft donor. The chain was built from TRBV20-1 and TRBJ2-1; 9 bases in between match TRBD2. Sequencing used PBMCs, mostly from graft donor cells, obtained 180 days after TCRalphabeta/CD19-depleted stem cell transplant. The DNA is as follows: TGCAGTGCCAGGTTGGCGGGAGGGCCTAACGAGCAGTTCTTC. Its translation reads: CSARLAGGPNEQFF.